This T cell receptor beta chain is from a study of shared clonotypes between healthy human individuals. Germline V lookup: CDR1 SQVTM, CDR2 ANQGSEA. The CDR3 spans 11 residues. V lost 4 bases and J 2 bases, leaving 5 bases between the germline ends. Only in-frame clones appear in the TCRdb table, and some are missing; sequencing was by immunoSEQ multiplex PCR. The sample lists more than 2 million clones; approximately 95% were seen once. The sequenced material came from naive CD4+ T cells sorted from blood. Documented subset: CD45RA+ positively selected. The clonotype originates from a man aged 18-30 years in good health. The chain recombines TRBV29-1 with TRBJ2-5; D gene unclear. CDR3 nucleotides: TGCAGCGTTGTGGAACAAGAGACCCAGTACTTC. Translating gives CSVVEQETQYF.